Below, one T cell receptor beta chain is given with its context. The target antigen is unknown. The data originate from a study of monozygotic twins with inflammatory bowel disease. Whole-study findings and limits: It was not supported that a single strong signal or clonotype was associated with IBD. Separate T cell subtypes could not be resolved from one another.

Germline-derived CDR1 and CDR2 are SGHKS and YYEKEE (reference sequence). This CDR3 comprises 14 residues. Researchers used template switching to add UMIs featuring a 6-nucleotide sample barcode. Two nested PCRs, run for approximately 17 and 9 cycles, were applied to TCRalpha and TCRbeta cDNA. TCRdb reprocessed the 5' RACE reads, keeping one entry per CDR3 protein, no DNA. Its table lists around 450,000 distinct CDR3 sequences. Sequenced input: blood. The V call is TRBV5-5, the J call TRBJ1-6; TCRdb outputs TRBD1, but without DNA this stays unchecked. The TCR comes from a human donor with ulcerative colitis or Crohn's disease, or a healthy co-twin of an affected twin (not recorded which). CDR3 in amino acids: CASSVAGDASPLHF.